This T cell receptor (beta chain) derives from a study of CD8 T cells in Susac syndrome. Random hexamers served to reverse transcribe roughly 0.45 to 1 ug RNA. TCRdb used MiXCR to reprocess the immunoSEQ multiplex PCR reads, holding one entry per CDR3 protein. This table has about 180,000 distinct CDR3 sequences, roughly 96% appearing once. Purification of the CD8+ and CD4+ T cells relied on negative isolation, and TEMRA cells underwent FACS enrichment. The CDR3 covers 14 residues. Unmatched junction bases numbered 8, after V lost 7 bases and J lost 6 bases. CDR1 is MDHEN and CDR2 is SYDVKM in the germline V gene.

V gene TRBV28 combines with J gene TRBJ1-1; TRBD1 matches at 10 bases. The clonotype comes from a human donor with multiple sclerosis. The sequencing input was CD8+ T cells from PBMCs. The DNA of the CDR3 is TGTGCCAGCACTCCCGGGACAGGGGTGTCTGAAGCTTTCTTT. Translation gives CASTPGTGVSEAFF.